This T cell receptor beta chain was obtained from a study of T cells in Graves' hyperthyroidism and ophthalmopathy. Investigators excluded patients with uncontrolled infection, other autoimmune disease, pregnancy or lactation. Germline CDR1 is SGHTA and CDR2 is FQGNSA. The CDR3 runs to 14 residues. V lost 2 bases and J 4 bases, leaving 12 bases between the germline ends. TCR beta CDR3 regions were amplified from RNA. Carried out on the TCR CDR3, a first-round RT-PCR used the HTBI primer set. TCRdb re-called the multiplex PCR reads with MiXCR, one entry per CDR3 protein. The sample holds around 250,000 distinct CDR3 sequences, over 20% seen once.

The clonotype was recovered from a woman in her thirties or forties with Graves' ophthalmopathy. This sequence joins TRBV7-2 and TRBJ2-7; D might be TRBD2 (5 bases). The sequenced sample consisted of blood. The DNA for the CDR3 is TGTGCCAGCAGCTTACGGCGGGCTGGGTACGAGCAGTACTTC. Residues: CASSLRRAGYEQYF.